This record covers a single TCR beta chain. The CDR3 runs to 16 residues. J lost 8 bases, V lost 1 base, and 10 bases had no gene match. The V gene's germline CDR1 is LGHNA and CDR2 YNFKEQ. In Seattle, patients joined the study during active infection and were tracked longitudinally. This entry is derived from a study of blood T cell repertoires in COVID-19. Profiled with immunoSEQ multiplex PCR; TCRdb holds only in-frame clones, not every one. Of 60,000 to 65,000 clones listed, approximately 80% are singletons. Sequencing was performed on peripheral blood. This TCR came from a man aged 55 to 70 with COVID-19, enrolled during active disease. The chain couples TRBV4-2 to TRBJ2-2, with TRBD2 identical over 7 bases. CDR3: CASSQALASGAGELFF. The CDR3 region has the DNA TGTGCCAGCAGCCAAGCACTAGCGTCGGGTGCGGGGGAGCTGTTTTTT.